The 30 T cell receptor beta chains reported below all come from one sample, sequenced in a study of T cell responses to AZD1222 COVID-19 vaccine. The table came from immunoSEQ multiplex PCR; TCRdb's copy has only in-frame clones and leaves some out. This table holds 55,000 to 80,000 clones, less than 90% found once. The specimen was peripheral blood, collected on day 0 of AZD1222 vaccination. These receptors came from an adult in good health.

J is TRBJ1-1 and V is TRBV13, with a weak D call TRBD1 (5 bases). The V gene lost 5 bases and the J gene lost 2 bases, with 15 bases spanning the gap. CDR3 length: 15 amino acids. Germline CDR1 PRHDT, CDR2 FYEKMQ (reference sequence). CDR3 in DNA: TGTGCCAGCAGCCCAGGGTGGGGGGAAAACACTGAAGCTTTCTTT. It yields the protein CASSPGWGENTEAFF.

The chain joins TRBV28 to TRBJ2-5; D not certain. CDR3 length: 14 amino acids. The V gene's germline CDR1 is MDHEN and CDR2 SYDVKM. Trimming left V 2 bases short and J 1 base short, with 8 bases between. This CDR3 is CASSLNAPQETQYF. CDR3 nucleotide sequence: TGTGCCAGCAGTTTAAATGCCCCCCAAGAGACCCAGTACTTC.

The chain employs TRBV7-9 and TRBJ2-1; tentatively, D is TRBD1 or TRBD2 (6 bases each). Germline loops: CDR1 SEHNR, CDR2 FQNEAQ (reference sequence). The V gene lost 9 bases and the J gene lost 0 bases, with 12 bases spanning the gap. This CDR3 is 14 amino acids long. For the CDR3, the DNA is TGTGCCAGTCCCGGGGGCCACTCCTACAATGAGCAGTTCTTC. It yields the protein CASPGGHSYNEQFF.

The CDR3 is CASSFVGLTTDTQYF. In DNA, the CDR3 is TGTGCCAGCAGTTTTGTTGGACTGACCACAGATACGCAGTATTTT. This chain uses TRBV27 with TRBJ2-3, with D tentatively TRBD2 (5 bases). Germline CDR1 reads MNHEY; CDR2 reads SMNVEV (reference sequence). Trimming left V 3 bases short and J 2 bases short, with 12 bases between. The CDR3 is made up of 15 amino acids.

This chain connects TRBV3-1 (or the pseudogene TRBV3-2) to TRBJ2-5; weak D call: TRBD2 (6 bases). The V end lost 0 bases, the J end lost 5 bases, and 19 bases lay between the germline ends. The CDR3 runs to 17 residues. CDR1 and CDR2 from the germline V gene are LGHDT and YNNKEL (reference sequence). The DNA for the CDR3 is TGTGCCAGCAGCCAAGAGAGTAGGGGAGGTACGATTGAGACCCAGTACTTC. It codes for CASSQESRGGTIETQYF.

Here the CDR3 DNA reads TGTGCCAGCAGTTTCTGGGATGATTCACCCCTCCACTTT. It specifies CASSFWDDSPLHF. This chain uses TRBV27 with TRBJ1-6; D gene uncertain. The V end lost 3 bases, the J end lost 8 bases, and 8 bases lay between the germline ends. From germline, CDR1 is MNHEY and CDR2 SMNVEV (reference sequence). This CDR3 region has 13 residues.

V is TRBV15 and J is TRBJ2-1, with a possible D match to TRBD1 (7 bases). The CDR3 has 15 amino acids. V lost 5 bases and J lost 4, with 15 bases in between. Per the germline V gene, CDR1 is LNHNV and CDR2 is YYDKDF (reference sequence). CDR3 protein: CATSGGGAGYNEQFF. The CDR3 DNA reads TGTGCCACCAGCGGAGGGGGCGCGGGATACAATGAGCAGTTCTTC.

This clone was detected once. This chain links TRBV6-6 with TRBJ1-2, with TRBD1 identical over 7 bases. This CDR3 is built from 17 residues. V lost 5 bases, J lost 7 bases, and 19 bases stayed unmatched. Germline CDR1 and CDR2: MNHNY and SVGAGI (reference sequence). CDR3 nucleotides: TGTGCCAGCAGTCCCTCTTACCGGGGACAGCAAGGCGGTGGCTACACCTTC. Encoded protein: CASSPSYRGQQGGGYTF.

This clone was seen only a few times. The genes are TRBV5-3 and TRBJ1-5; the D is unclear. TRBV5-3 is an ORF; its function is uncertain. The CDR3 is 15 residues long. V was trimmed by 0 bases and J by 3 bases, leaving 10 bases between them. The CDR3 nucleotides are TGTGCCAGAAGCTTGGGAGGGTCTCCCAATCAGCCCCAGCATTTT. Translated, it gives CARSLGGSPNQPQHF.

The CDR3 DNA reads TGTGCCAGCAGTTCTGCAAGTACGGGTGGATATGGCTACACCTTC. Residues: CASSSASTGGYGYTF. The rearrangement joins TRBV28 to TRBJ1-2; D remains unclear. The CDR3 length is 15 residues. Trimming took off 4 bases at V and 5 bases at J, with 17 bases between the two ends. The germline gives CDR1 MDHEN, CDR2 SYDVKM.

This clone was found a few times. CDR3 sequence (DNA): TGTGCCAGCAGGCCTAGTAGTAGTGGGAAACTGTTTTTT. Translated: CASRPSSSGKLFF. The chain links TRBV14 to TRBJ1-4; D is undetermined. The CDR3 sequence is 13 residues long. Germline values: CDR1 SGHDN, CDR2 FVKESK. V was pared by 6 bases and J by 11 bases, with 16 bases between.

J is TRBJ1-1 and V is TRBV15, with unresolved D. The germline gives CDR1 LNHNV, CDR2 YYDKDF (reference sequence). This CDR3 has 11 amino acids. Trimming pared 2 bases from V and 11 bases from J, leaving 9 bases between. CDR3 in amino acids: CATSRPPEAFF. In nucleotides, the CDR3 is TGTGCCACCAGCAGACCCCCGGAGGCTTTCTTT.

The V call is TRBV6-5, the J call TRBJ1-2; no clear D. The V end lost 0 bases, the J end lost 0 bases, and 8 bases lay between the germline ends. The CDR3 is 15 amino acids. The germline V gene encodes CDR1 MNHEY and CDR2 SVGAGI. The CDR3: CASSYSSITNYGYTF. The CDR3 DNA reads TGTGCCAGCAGTTACTCGAGCATCACTAACTATGGCTACACCTTC.

The chain joins TRBV5-6 to TRBJ1-2; 7 bases fit TRBD1. Looked up from germline, CDR1 is SGHDT and CDR2 is YYEEEE. J was trimmed by 6 bases and V by 1 base; bases with no gene match: 6. The length of the CDR3 is 14 residues. CDR3 residues: CASSLRGGFDGYTF. The CDR3 region has the DNA TGTGCCAGCAGCTTGAGAGGGGGCTTTGATGGCTACACCTTC.

The chain combines TRBV4-1 with TRBJ1-6; a possible D gene is TRBD1 (6 bases). Germline CDR1 MGHRA, CDR2 YSYEKL. V dropped 0 bases and J dropped 12 bases, with 15 bases sitting between them. The CDR3 sequence is 15 residues long. This CDR3 is CASSQERHRAEPLHF. CDR3 DNA sequence: TGCGCCAGCAGCCAAGAACGTCACAGGGCCGAACCCCTCCACTTT.

The rearrangement links TRBV5-1 to TRBJ2-1, with TRBD2 matching 9 bases. The CDR3 contains 16 residues. With 4 bases clipped from V and 7 bases from J, the junction kept 12 bases outside the gene matches. Looked up from germline, CDR1 is SGHRS and CDR2 is YFSETQ. The CDR3 bases are TGCGCCAGCAGCCTGCTACCGGGACTAGCTGAGAATGAGCAGTTCTTC. Translating gives CASSLLPGLAENEQFF.

In this sample, this clone turned up a few times. This chain uses TRBV21-1 with TRBJ1-3; the table's TRBD1 call for D was not verified on the DNA. TRBV21-1 corresponds to a pseudogene. The CDR3 loop spans 14 amino acids. The DNA of the CDR3 is TGTGCCAGCAGCAAAATGACAGCCCGAAACACCATATATTTT. Protein product: CASSKMTARNTIYF.

The J gene is TRBJ2-5, the V gene TRBV5-5, with D uncertain. Looked up from germline, CDR1 is SGHKS and CDR2 is YYEKEE (reference sequence). V was pared by 0 bases and J by 2 bases, with 8 bases between. This CDR3 spans 14 amino acids. The CDR3 is CASSLAVRQETQYF. The CDR3 DNA is TGTGCCAGCAGCTTGGCTGTTCGACAAGAGACCCAGTACTTC.

This clone was detected only a few times. The rearrangement joins TRBV30 to TRBJ1-1; D perhaps matches TRBD1 (6 bases). The germline V and J ends were trimmed by 2 bases and 5 bases, with 12 bases remaining between them. Germline assignment: CDR1 GTSNPN and CDR2 SVGIG (reference sequence). The CDR3 has 13 amino acids. The CDR3 bases are TGTGCCTGGAGTCTACAGGGCTGGACTGAAGCTTTCTTT. This encodes CAWSLQGWTEAFF.

The chain employs TRBV4-3 and TRBJ1-2; no reliable D call. The germline gives CDR1 LGHNA, CDR2 YSLEER. This CDR3 has 13 residues. Deletions cut 1 base from V and 4 bases from J, with 7 bases between. The CDR3 is CASSQGRGYGYTF. For the CDR3, the DNA is TGCGCCAGCAGCCAAGGACGAGGCTATGGCTACACCTTC.

The J gene is TRBJ1-1, the V gene TRBV2, with 9 bases aligning to TRBD1. V lost 10 bases and J lost 5; bases outside the gene matches: 8. The CDR3 sequence is 13 residues long. The germline CDR1 and CDR2 sequences are SNHLY and FYNNEI. The CDR3: CATSNGQGTEAFF. In DNA form, the CDR3 reads TGTGCCACCTCTAACGGACAGGGGACTGAAGCTTTCTTT.

This chain connects TRBV11-2 to TRBJ1-1; D might be TRBD1 (6 bases). This CDR3 has 13 residues. Germline assignment: CDR1 SGHAT and CDR2 FQNNGV. Between the trimmed V and J ends, which lost 5 bases and 11 bases, there was a span of 18 bases. CDR3 amino acids: CASSPGGQPVAFF. DNA for the CDR3: TGTGCCAGCAGCCCTGGAGGACAGCCGGTTGCTTTCTTT.

The gene calls are TRBV5-8 and TRBJ2-7; D is unclear. The CDR3 consists of 13 residues. The V gene's germline CDR1 is SGHTS and CDR2 YDEGEE. Trimming shortened V by 4 bases and J by 3 bases, and 11 bases separated the two germline ends. CDR3 loop: CASSRGEDYEQYF. In DNA, the CDR3 is TGTGCCAGCAGCCGTGGCGAAGACTACGAGCAGTACTTC.

V gene TRBV28 combines with J gene TRBJ2-3, with TRBD1 as a possible D gene (5 bases). This CDR3 has 12 residues. With 4 bases removed from V and 8 bases from J, the gap between germline ends came to 10 bases. Germline values: CDR1 MDHEN, CDR2 SYDVKM. CDR3 sequence: CASSSDSFTQYF. The CDR3, as DNA: TGTGCCAGCAGTTCAGACAGCTTTACGCAGTATTTT.

In this sample, this clone turned up a few times. This chain connects TRBV27 to TRBJ2-1; 11 bases fit TRBD2. V trimming: 0 bases; J trimming: 9 bases; junction bases outside the gene matches: 7. There are 16 residues in the CDR3. Germline lookup yields CDR1 MNHEY and CDR2 SMNVEV (reference sequence). CDR3 loop: CASSLSKLAGGGEQFF. The DNA of the CDR3 is TGTGCCAGCAGTTTATCGAAGTTAGCGGGAGGGGGTGAGCAGTTCTTC.

This chain links TRBV19 with TRBJ2-2; perhaps TRBD1 as D (5 bases). This CDR3 comprises 15 residues. Per the germline V gene, CDR1 is LNHDA and CDR2 is SQIVND (reference sequence). V dropped 0 bases and J dropped 7 bases, with 12 bases sitting between them. The CDR3 region has the DNA TGTGCCAGTAGTATAGAATCTTCAGGGCTCGGGGAGCTGTTTTTT. Translation: CASSIESSGLGELFF.

This clone has just one count. The rearrangement uses TRBV7-9 and TRBJ1-1; D remains ambiguous. The CDR3 extends over 12 amino acids. The V end lost 3 bases, the J end lost 5 bases, and 7 bases lay between the germline ends. Germline lookup yields CDR1 SEHNR and CDR2 FQNEAQ (reference sequence). CDR3 sequence (DNA): TGTGCCAGCAGCTTTTTGGGAACTGAAGCTTTCTTT. Amino acid sequence: CASSFLGTEAFF.

This clone was recorded a few times. The genes are TRBV7-9 and TRBJ1-1; TRBD1 agrees at 8 bases. CDR1 and CDR2 (germline): SEHNR, FQNEAQ (reference sequence). J lost 1 base, V lost 7 bases, and 11 bases had no gene match. This CDR3 region has 16 residues. CDR3 loop: CASNPPGQAQNTEAFF. Here the CDR3 DNA reads TGTGCCAGCAATCCTCCGGGACAGGCTCAGAACACTGAAGCTTTCTTT.

This chain links TRBV3-1 (or the pseudogene TRBV3-2) with TRBJ2-3; 12 bases map to TRBD2. Germline CDR1 reads LGHDT; CDR2 reads YNNKEL (reference sequence). V dropped 3 bases and J dropped 11; count of bases not matched to a gene: 12. The CDR3 has 16 residues. The CDR3 spells CASSQTGLAGSGKQYF. The CDR3, as DNA: TGTGCCAGCAGCCAGACAGGACTAGCGGGGTCAGGGAAGCAGTATTTT.

V gene TRBV28 combines with J gene TRBJ1-2, with D maybe TRBD1 (5 bases). CDR1 and CDR2 from the germline V gene are MDHEN and SYDVKM. CDR3 length: 14 amino acids. Between the trimmed V and J ends, which lost 3 bases and 2 bases, there was a span of 10 bases. The CDR3 DNA is TGTGCCAGCAGTTTGTCAGGGTACAACTATGGCTACACCTTC. Translation: CASSLSGYNYGYTF.